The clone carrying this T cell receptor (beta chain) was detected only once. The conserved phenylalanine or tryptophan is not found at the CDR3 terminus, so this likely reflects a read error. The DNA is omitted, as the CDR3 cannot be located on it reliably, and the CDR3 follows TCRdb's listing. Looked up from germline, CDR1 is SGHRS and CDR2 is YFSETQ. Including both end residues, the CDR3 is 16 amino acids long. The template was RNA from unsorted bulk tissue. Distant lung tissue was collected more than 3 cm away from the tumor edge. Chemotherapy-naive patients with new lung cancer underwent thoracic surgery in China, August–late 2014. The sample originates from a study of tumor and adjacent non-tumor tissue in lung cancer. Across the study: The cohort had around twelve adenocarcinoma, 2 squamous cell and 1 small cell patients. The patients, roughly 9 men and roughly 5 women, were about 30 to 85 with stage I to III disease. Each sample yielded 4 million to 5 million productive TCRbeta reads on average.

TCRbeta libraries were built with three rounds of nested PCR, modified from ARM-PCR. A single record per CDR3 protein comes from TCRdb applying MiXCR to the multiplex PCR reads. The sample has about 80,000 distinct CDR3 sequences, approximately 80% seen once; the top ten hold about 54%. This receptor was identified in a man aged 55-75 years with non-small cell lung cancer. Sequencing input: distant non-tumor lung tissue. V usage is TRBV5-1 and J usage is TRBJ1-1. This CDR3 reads CASSLFSLEGGTETFY.